This T cell receptor beta chain was retrieved from a study of cytomegalovirus exposure and HLA in healthy donors. Study-wide findings and caveats: In the roughly 130 validation repertoires, a later analysis found that first-cohort TCR clusters tended to co-occur.

A note on this clone: Its cognate antigen is unknown.

Method: immunoSEQ multiplex PCR; TCRdb's copy keeps in-frame clones and lacks some. The data show over 50,000 clones, about 91% seen once. The clonotype comes from a young man in good health and CMV-seropositive. Source material: PBMCs.

In DNA form, the CDR3 reads TGTGCCAGCAGTCCACCGGGACAGATGAACACTGAAGCTTTCTTT. This sequence encodes CASSPPGQMNTEAFF. The chain carries TRBV6-5 and TRBJ1-1, with 7 bases matching TRBD1. After removal of 5 bases from V and 0 bases from J, the junction contained 6 bases not matched to a gene. Looked up from germline, CDR1 is MNHEY and CDR2 is SVGAGI. This CDR3 is 15 amino acids long.